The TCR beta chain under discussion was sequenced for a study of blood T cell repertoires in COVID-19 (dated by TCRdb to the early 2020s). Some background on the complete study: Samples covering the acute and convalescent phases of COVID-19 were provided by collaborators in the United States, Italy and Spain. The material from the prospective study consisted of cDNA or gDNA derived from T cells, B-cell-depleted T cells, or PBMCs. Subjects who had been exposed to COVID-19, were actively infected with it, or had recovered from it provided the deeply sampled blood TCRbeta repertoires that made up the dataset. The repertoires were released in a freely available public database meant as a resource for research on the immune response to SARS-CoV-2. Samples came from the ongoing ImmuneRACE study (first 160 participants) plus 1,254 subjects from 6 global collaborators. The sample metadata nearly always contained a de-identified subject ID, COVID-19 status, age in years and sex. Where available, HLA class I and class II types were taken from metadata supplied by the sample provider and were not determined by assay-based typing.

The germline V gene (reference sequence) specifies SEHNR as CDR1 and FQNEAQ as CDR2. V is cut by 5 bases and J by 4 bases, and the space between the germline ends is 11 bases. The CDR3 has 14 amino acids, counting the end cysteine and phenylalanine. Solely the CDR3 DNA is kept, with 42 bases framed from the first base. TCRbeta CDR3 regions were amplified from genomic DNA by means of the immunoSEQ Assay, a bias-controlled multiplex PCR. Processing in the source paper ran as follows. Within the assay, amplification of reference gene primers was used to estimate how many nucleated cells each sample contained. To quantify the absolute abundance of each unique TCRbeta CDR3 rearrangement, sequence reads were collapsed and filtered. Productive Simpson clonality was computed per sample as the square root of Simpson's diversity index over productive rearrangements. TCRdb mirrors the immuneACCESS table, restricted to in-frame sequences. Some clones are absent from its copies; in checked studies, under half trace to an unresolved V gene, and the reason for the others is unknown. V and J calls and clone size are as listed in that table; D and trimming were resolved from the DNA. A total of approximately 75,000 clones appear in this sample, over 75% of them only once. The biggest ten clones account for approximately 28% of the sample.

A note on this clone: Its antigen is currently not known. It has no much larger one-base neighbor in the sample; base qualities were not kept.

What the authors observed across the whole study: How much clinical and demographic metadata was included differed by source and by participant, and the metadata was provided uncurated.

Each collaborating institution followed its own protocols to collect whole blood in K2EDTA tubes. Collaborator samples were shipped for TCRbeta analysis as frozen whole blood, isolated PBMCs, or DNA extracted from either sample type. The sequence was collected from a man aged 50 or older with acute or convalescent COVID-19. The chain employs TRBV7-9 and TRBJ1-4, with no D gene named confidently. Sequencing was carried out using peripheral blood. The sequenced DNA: TGTGCCAGCAGCCCGGAGGAAGGTAATGAAAAACTGTTTTTT. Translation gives CASSPEEGNEKLFF.